Listed here are 21 T cell receptor beta chains from one sample, sequenced in a study of PD-L1 blockade in urothelial cancer. Only in-frame clones appear in the TCRdb table, and some are missing; sequencing was by immunoSEQ multiplex PCR. The sample shows tens of thousands of clones, about four fifths of them seen only once. Sequencing used PBMCs, obtained around atezolizumab (anti-PD-L1) treatment. These receptors were obtained from a man between 65 and 79 years old with urothelial cancer.

This rearrangement joins TRBV19 to TRBJ1-2; D unresolved. Germline-derived CDR1 and CDR2 are LNHDA and SQIVND (reference sequence). The CDR3 sequence is 13 residues long. V dropped 6 bases and J dropped 7 bases, with 15 bases sitting between them. In nucleotides, the CDR3 is TGTGCCAGTAGCCCTAGAGAGGGCCCTGGCTACACCTTC. It encodes CASSPREGPGYTF.

The chain joins TRBV4-1 to TRBJ2-1, with 10 bases aligning to TRBD2. This CDR3 is built from 17 residues. In germline, CDR1 is MGHRA, CDR2 YSYEKL. The ends lost 4 bases at V and 1 base at J; junction bases unmatched: 7. CDR3 sequence: CASSRSTSGMSYNEQFF. The CDR3 nucleotides read TGCGCCAGCAGCCGCTCTACTAGCGGGATGTCCTACAATGAGCAGTTCTTC.

The chain recombines TRBV5-1 with TRBJ2-7, with TRBD2 matching 8 bases. The germline V gene has CDR1 SGHRS and CDR2 YFSETQ. V was pared by 4 bases and J by 3 bases, with 3 bases of the junction left unmatched. This CDR3 is 13 amino acids long. The CDR3 spells CASSPGGVYEQYF. For the CDR3, the DNA is TGCGCCAGCAGCCCGGGAGGGGTCTACGAGCAGTACTTC.

This rearrangement joins TRBV11-1 to TRBJ2-5, with 12 bases aligning to TRBD2. V trimming: 3 bases; J trimming: 2 bases; junction bases outside the gene matches: 4. The germline CDR1 and CDR2 sequences are SGHAT and FQDESV (reference sequence). This CDR3 comprises 16 residues. The CDR3 nucleotides read TGTGCCAGCAGCTTTCCCACTAGCGGGAGGCAAGAGACCCAGTACTTC. Translation gives CASSFPTSGRQETQYF. The full variable domain, its missing parts supplied by reference TRBV11-1 and TRBJ2-5, is EAEVAQSPRYKITEKSQAVAFWCDPISGHATLYWYRQILGQGPELLVQFQDESVVDDSQLPKDRFSAERLKGVDSTLKIQPAELGDSAMYLCASSFPTSGRQETQYFGPGTRLLVL.

This clone was found a few times. V and J are TRBV7-2 and TRBJ2-1; TRBD2 agrees at 9 bases. The V gene end was trimmed by 2 bases and the J gene end by 9 bases; junction bases not matched to a gene: 5. CDR3 length: 14 amino acids. Germline CDR1 SGHTA, CDR2 FQGNSA. The chain's CDR3 is CASSLIAGESEQFF. The CDR3 nucleotides read TGTGCCAGCAGCTTAATAGCGGGGGAGAGTGAGCAGTTCTTC.

The chain joins TRBV9 to TRBJ2-5, with 10 bases lining up with TRBD2. CDR1 SGDLS and CDR2 YYNGEE come from the germline V gene. Trimming removed 3 bases from V and 5 bases from J; junction bases left unmatched: 7. CDR3 length: 15 amino acids. The CDR3 region is CASSAPAGGFETQYF. The CDR3 DNA reads as TGTGCCAGCAGCGCCCCAGCGGGAGGGTTCGAGACCCAGTACTTC.

This clone has a handful of counts. This rearrangement joins TRBV28 to TRBJ2-1; TRBD2 aligns across 7 bases. CDR3 length: 14 amino acids. The V gene's germline CDR1 is MDHEN and CDR2 SYDVKM. Unmatched junction bases numbered 6, after V lost 6 bases and J lost 4 bases. The CDR3 DNA reads as TGTGCCAGCAGGCCAAGCGGGATGTACAATGAGCAGTTCTTC. The encoded protein is CASRPSGMYNEQFF.

This chain uses TRBV7-2 with TRBJ1-5; D gene ambiguous. V was shortened by 3 bases and J by 4 bases, with 10 bases between the two germline ends. The CDR3 is made up of 14 amino acids. CDR1 SGHTA and CDR2 FQGNSA come from the germline V gene. DNA for the CDR3: TGTGCCAGCAGCTTTTGGGCCCCAAATCAGCCCCAGCATTTT. This encodes CASSFWAPNQPQHF.

The chain carries TRBV7-9 and TRBJ1-1; 10 nucleotides agree with TRBD1. With V trimmed by 4 bases and J by 5 bases, 7 bases remained unmatched. The CDR3 has 15 residues. Germline values: CDR1 SEHNR, CDR2 FQNEAQ (reference sequence). In DNA, the CDR3 is TGTGCCAGCAGCTCCGACAGGGGGCTGAGGACTGAAGCTTTCTTT. This sequence encodes CASSSDRGLRTEAFF.

This chain joins TRBV5-5 and TRBJ2-5; TRBD2 might be the D (5 bases). Germline V gene sequence: CDR1 SGHKS, CDR2 YYEKEE (reference sequence). Trimming cost V 3 bases and J 5 bases, with 11 bases left between them. The CDR3 has 13 amino acids. The CDR3 coding sequence is TGTGCCAGCAGCTCTAGCCTTGCTGAGACCCAGTACTTC. Its translation is CASSSSLAETQYF. Based on the CDR3 plus reference TRBV5-5 and TRBJ2-5, the full variable domain is DAGVTQSPTHLIKTRGQQVTLRCSPISGHKSVSWYQQVLGQGPQFIFQYYEKEERGRGNFPDRFSARQFPNYSSELNVNALLLGDSALYLCASSSSLAETQYFGPGTRLLVL.

The gene calls are TRBV5-8 and TRBJ1-1, with D unclear. The CDR3 consists of 15 residues. Trimming took 0 bases from V and 2 from J, leaving 11 bases between them. Germline values: CDR1 SGHTS, CDR2 YDEGEE. This chain's CDR3 is CASSLDPRGNTEAFF. The CDR3 DNA sequence: TGTGCCAGCAGCTTGGACCCCCGGGGAAACACTGAAGCTTTCTTT.

A few counts support this clone. V and J are TRBV5-1 and TRBJ1-4; no reliable D call. Trimming removed 1 base from V and 0 bases from J, with 7 bases in between. Germline CDR1 reads SGHRS; CDR2 reads YFSETQ. There are 15 residues in the CDR3. The CDR3 reads CASSLRAATNEKLFF. Here the CDR3 DNA reads TGCGCCAGCAGCTTGCGAGCCGCAACTAATGAAAAACTGTTTTTT. The full variable domain, in which reference TRBV5-1 and TRBJ1-4 provide the parts outside the CDR3, is KAGVTQTPRYLIKTRGQQVTLSCSPISGHRSVSWYQQTPGQGLQFLFEYFSETQRNKGNFPGRFSGRQFSNSRSEMNVSTLELGDSALYLCASSLRAATNEKLFFGSGTQLSVL.

In its sample, this clone was seen once. The rearrangement links TRBV7-2 to TRBJ2-5; D may be TRBD2 (5 bases). Germline loops: CDR1 SGHTA, CDR2 FQGNSA. V lost 1 base to trimming and J lost 4 bases, with 10 bases between them. The CDR3 is 14 residues long. CDR3 residues: CASSLVALGETQYF. CDR3 sequence (DNA): TGTGCCAGCAGCTTAGTAGCGTTGGGAGAGACCCAGTACTTC.

V usage is TRBV28 and J usage is TRBJ2-7; D is unresolved. Germline V lookup: CDR1 MDHEN, CDR2 SYDVKM. The CDR3 is 11 amino acids. V gave up 1 base and J gave up 5 bases, with 3 bases separating them. CDR3 sequence: CASSLYNEQYF. CDR3 DNA: TGTGCCAGCAGTTTATATAACGAGCAGTACTTC.

The chain links TRBV4-2 to TRBJ2-7, with 10 bases aligning to TRBD1. Germline values: CDR1 LGHNA, CDR2 YNFKEQ. This CDR3 region has 14 residues. V lost 1 base, J lost 7 bases, and 4 bases stayed unmatched. In DNA, the CDR3 is TGTGCCAGCAGCCAAGGACAGGGGGCTGGAGAGCAGTACTTC. Encoded protein: CASSQGQGAGEQYF.

This clone was counted ten times or more. The chain employs TRBV2 and TRBJ1-5; D uncertain. The CDR3 has 13 residues. The V and J ends lost 6 bases and 7 bases respectively, with 13 bases between them. Germline CDR1 reads SNHLY; CDR2 reads FYNNEI. The CDR3 region has the DNA TGTGCCAGCAGCCCCCCCGGGTCCCAGCCCCAGCATTTT. Its protein is CASSPPGSQPQHF.

CDR3 nucleotides: TGTGCCAGCAGCCTGTCCGGGACAGGGAACAATGAGCAGTTCTTC. Its translation: CASSLSGTGNNEQFF. The chain employs TRBV2 and TRBJ2-1; 9 bases fit TRBD1. The V segment lost 6 bases and the J segment 5 bases; nucleotides outside the gene matches: 8. From germline, CDR1 is SNHLY and CDR2 FYNNEI. The CDR3 has 15 residues.

This clone was recorded once. For the CDR3, the DNA is TGTGCCAGCAGCCCGGGGACAGGGGCATACGGGGAGCTGTTTTTT. This sequence encodes CASSPGTGAYGELFF. This chain uses TRBV5-6 with TRBJ2-2; 10 bases agree with TRBD1. The junction had 7 bases not matched to a gene; V was cut back by 4 bases and J by 7 bases. CDR1 is SGHDT, CDR2 YYEEEE, per germline. The CDR3 spans 15 residues.

The chain has TRBV27 and TRBJ2-1; no clear D gene. The CDR3 spans 16 residues. Germline V lookup: CDR1 MNHEY, CDR2 SMNVEV (reference sequence). The V end lost 6 bases, the J end lost 0 bases, and 15 bases lay between the germline ends. The CDR3 here is CASSSFDSSSYNEQFF. The CDR3 DNA sequence: TGTGCCAGCAGCTCATTTGACTCGAGCTCCTACAATGAGCAGTTCTTC.

CDR3 sequence: CSARGYYGYTF. The DNA for the CDR3 is TGCAGTGCTCGCGGGTACTATGGCTACACCTTC. The V call is TRBV20-1, the J call TRBJ1-2; D is unclear. Germline CDR1 DFQATT, CDR2 SNEGSKA (reference sequence). The CDR3 is 11 amino acids. V was pared by 5 bases and J by 3 bases, with 7 bases between.

The chain joins TRBV9 to TRBJ1-2, with D tentatively TRBD1 (5 bases). V gave up 0 bases and J gave up 5 bases, with 20 bases separating them. In germline, CDR1 is SGDLS, CDR2 YYNGEE. This CDR3 has 17 residues. CDR3 coding DNA: TGTGCCAGCAGCGTAGAACCCCCGGAAGACAGCGAATATGGCTACACCTTC. Translation: CASSVEPPEDSEYGYTF.